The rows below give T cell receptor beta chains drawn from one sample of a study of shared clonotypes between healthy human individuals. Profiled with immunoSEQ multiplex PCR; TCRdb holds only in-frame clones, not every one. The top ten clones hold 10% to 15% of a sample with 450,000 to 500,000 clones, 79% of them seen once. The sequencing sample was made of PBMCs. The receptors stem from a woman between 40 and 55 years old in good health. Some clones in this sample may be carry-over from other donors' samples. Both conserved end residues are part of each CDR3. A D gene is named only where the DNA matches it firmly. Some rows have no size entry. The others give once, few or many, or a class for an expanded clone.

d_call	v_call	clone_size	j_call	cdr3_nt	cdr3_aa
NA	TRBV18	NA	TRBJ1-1	TGTGCCAGCTCCCCAGCGTCGCCTCGGGGGAACACTGAAGCTTTCTTT	CASSPASPRGNTEAFF
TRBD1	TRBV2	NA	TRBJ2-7	TGTGCCAGCACCAAGACAGGGACCCTCTCCGGCGAGCAGTACTTC	CASTKTGTLSGEQYF
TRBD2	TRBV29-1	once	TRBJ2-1	TGCAGCGTTGACCGGACTAGCGCCCACAATGAGCAGTTCTTC	CSVDRTSAHNEQFF
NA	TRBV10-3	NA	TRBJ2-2	TGTGCCATCAGTGAGTCTGGGCGTGGGAAGGGTTACACCGGGGAGCTGTTTTTT	CAISESGRGKGYTGELFF
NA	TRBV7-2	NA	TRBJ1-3	TGTGCCAGCAGCTTAAGGCCGGGGCCAAACTCTGGAAACACCATATATTTT	CASSLRPGPNSGNTIYF
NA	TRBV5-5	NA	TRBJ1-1	TGTGCCAGCACCAGCACAAACTACAACACTGAAGCTTTCTTT	CASTSTNYNTEAFF
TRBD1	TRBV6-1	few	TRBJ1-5	TGTGCCAGCAGTAGACCAGGGGGGGAGCCTCAGCCCCAGCATTTT	CASSRPGGEPQPQHF
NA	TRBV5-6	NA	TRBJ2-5	TGTGCCAGCAGCGCCGTGGGGACCCGAGGGGAGACCCAGTACTTC	CASSAVGTRGETQYF
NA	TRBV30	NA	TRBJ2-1	TGTGCCTGGAGGCGCGGGGTGGGGGAGCAGTTCTTC	CAWRRGVGEQFF
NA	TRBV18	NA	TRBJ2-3	TGTGCCAGCTCATCGAGGACCGGGCCAGATACGCAGTATTTT	CASSSRTGPDTQYF
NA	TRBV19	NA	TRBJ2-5	TGTGCCAGTAGGGTGGACACCCAAGAGACCCAGTACTTC	CASRVDTQETQYF
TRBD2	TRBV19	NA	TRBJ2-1	TGTGCCAGTATAGCTAGCGGGAGGGGTACAAAAACCAATGAGCAGTTCTTC	CASIASGRGTKTNEQFF
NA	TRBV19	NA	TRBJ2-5	TGTGCCAGTAGTATCCAGGGTGAGGAGACCCAGTACTTC	CASSIQGEETQYF
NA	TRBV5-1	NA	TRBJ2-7	TGCGCCAGCAGCCGGGACACTGAATCCTACGAGCAGTACTTC	CASSRDTESYEQYF
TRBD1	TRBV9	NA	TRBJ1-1	TGTGCCAGCAGCCCCCAGGGGGGGGTCCCTAACACTGAAGCTTTCTTT	CASSPQGGVPNTEAFF
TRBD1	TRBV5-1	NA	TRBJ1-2	TGCGCCAGCAGCTTGACCCCAGGGGGGTATGGCTACACCTTC	CASSLTPGGYGYTF
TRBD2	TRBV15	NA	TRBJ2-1	TGTGCCACCAGCAGAGATCGGTCTAGCGGTACCAATGAGCAGTTCTTC	CATSRDRSSGTNEQFF
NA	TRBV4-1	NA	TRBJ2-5	TGCGCCAGCAGCCTCGGGCTTCAAGAGACCCAGTACTTC	CASSLGLQETQYF
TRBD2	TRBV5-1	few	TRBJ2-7	TGCGCCAGCAGCGGTTCCTCCGGGACTAACTACGAGCAGTACTTC	CASSGSSGTNYEQYF
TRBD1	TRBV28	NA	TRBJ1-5	TGTGCCAGCAGCCACAGGGGTTTGGGTCAGCCCCAGCATTTT	CASSHRGLGQPQHF
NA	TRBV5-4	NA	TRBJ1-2	TGTGCCAGCAGCTTGAACAGGGAATCGCATGGCTACACCTTC	CASSLNRESHGYTF
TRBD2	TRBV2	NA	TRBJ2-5	TGTGCCAGCAAGAGACTAGCGGGGAACCAAGAGACCCAGTACTTC	CASKRLAGNQETQYF